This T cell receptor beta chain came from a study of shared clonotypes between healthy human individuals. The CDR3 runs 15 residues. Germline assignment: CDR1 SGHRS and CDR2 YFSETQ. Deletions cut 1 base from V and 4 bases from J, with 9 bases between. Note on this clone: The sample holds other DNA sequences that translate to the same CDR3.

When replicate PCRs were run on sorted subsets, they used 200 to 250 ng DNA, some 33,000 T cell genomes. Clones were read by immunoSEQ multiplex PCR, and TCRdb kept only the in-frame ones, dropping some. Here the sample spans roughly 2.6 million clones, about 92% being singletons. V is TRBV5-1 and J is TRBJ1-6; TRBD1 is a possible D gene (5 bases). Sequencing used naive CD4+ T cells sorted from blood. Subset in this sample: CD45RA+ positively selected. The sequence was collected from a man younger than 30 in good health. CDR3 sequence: CASSLLGAYNSPLHF. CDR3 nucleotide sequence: TGCGCCAGCAGCTTGCTCGGGGCGTATAATTCACCCCTCCACTTT. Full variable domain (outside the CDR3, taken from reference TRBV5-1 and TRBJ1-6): KAGVTQTPRYLIKTRGQQVTLSCSPISGHRSVSWYQQTPGQGLQFLFEYFSETQRNKGNFPGRFSGRQFSNSRSEMNVSTLELGDSALYLCASSLLGAYNSPLHFGNGTRLTVT.